A single sample is the source of the 2 T cell receptor beta chains below, sequenced in a study of long-term antiretroviral therapy in people with HIV. At survey level, the immunoSEQ assay was run in its v3.0 version. The assay was immunoSEQ multiplex PCR, and TCRdb's table has in-frame clones only and misses some. The profile shows around 20,000 clones, roughly 78% of them singletons. Here the sequenced sample was unsorted PBMCs, taken at the start of antiretroviral therapy, before treatment. The receptors derive from a man aged 18 to 35 with HIV.

CDR3 protein: CASSFPGLAGYEQYF. The CDR3 DNA sequence: TGTGCCAGCAGTTTTCCGGGACTAGCGGGATACGAGCAGTACTTC. The chain links TRBV28 to TRBJ2-7, with 13 bases lining up with TRBD2. V lost 3 bases, J lost 4 bases, and 3 bases stayed unmatched. This CDR3 contains 15 residues. Germline V gives CDR1 MDHEN, CDR2 SYDVKM.

As for this clone: Other DNA sequences within the sample encode an identical CDR3. This chain's CDR3 is CASSIGGGPYNEQFF. The CDR3 DNA sequence: TGTGCCAGTAGTATCGGGGGAGGCCCCTACAATGAGCAGTTCTTC. The chain has TRBV19 and TRBJ2-1; D might be TRBD2 (6 bases). Germline V gene sequence: CDR1 LNHDA, CDR2 SQIVND (reference sequence). The V end lost 3 bases, the J end lost 2 bases, and 11 bases lay between the germline ends. This CDR3 region has 15 residues.